These T cell receptor beta chains were read from a single sample in a study of blood T cell repertoires in COVID-19. Method: immunoSEQ multiplex PCR; TCRdb's copy keeps in-frame clones and lacks some. The sample carries about 75,000 clones, roughly 88% recorded once. The sequenced material came from peripheral blood. The receptors were sampled from an older woman with acute or convalescent COVID-19. Both conserved end residues are part of each CDR3. A D gene is named only where the DNA matches it firmly. The listing skips clone size in some rows; elsewhere it reads once, few, many or a size class.

j_gene	len	d_gene	v_gene	abundance	CDR3nt	CDR3aa
TRBJ2-3	18	TRBD1	TRBV5-5	-	TGTGCCAGCAGCCTACAAAGGCTTGGGACAGGGGCGTCAGATACGCAGTATTTT	CASSLQRLGTGASDTQYF
TRBJ1-2	14	-	TRBV7-6	once	TGTGCCAGCAGCTTAGATCCGGGGGTCGGTGGCTACACCTTC	CASSLDPGVGGYTF
TRBJ1-1	13	-	TRBV6-5	-	TGTGCCAGCAGTTTGGCAGGGAACACTGAAGCTTTCTTT	CASSLAGNTEAFF
TRBJ2-1	15	-	TRBV5-4	-	TGTGCCAGCAGCTTTTCGATCCCAAACGGGGATGAGCAGTTCTTC	CASSFSIPNGDEQFF
TRBJ1-5	12	-	TRBV28	-	TGTGCCAGCAGTTTGGAGGGTCAGCCCCAGCATTTT	CASSLEGQPQHF
TRBJ1-4	15	-	TRBV3-1/TRBV3-2	-	TGTGCCAGCAGCCAAGGAATATTTTACGGTGAAAAACTGTTTTTT	CASSQGIFYGEKLFF
TRBJ1-1	14	-	TRBV9	-	TGTGCCAGCAGCGTAGCAGGGCAGAACACTGAAGCTTTCTTT	CASSVAGQNTEAFF
TRBJ1-2	15	TRBD1	TRBV24-1	-	TGTGCCACCAGTGGTCCCGGGACAGGGGCCTATGGCTACACCTTC	CATSGPGTGAYGYTF
TRBJ1-2	13	-	TRBV29-1	-	TGCAGCGCTGAGAGCGGACCCAACTATGGCTACACCTTC	CSAESGPNYGYTF
TRBJ1-5	20	TRBD1	TRBV6-1	-	TGTGCCAGCAGTGAAGCGAAGTATGGGACAGGGGGAAGTAGCAATCAGCCCCAGCATTTT	CASSEAKYGTGGSSNQPQHF
TRBJ1-4	15	-	TRBV14	-	TGTGCCAGCAGCCTGAGGCAAAGCTTGAGTGAAAAACTGTTTTTT	CASSLRQSLSEKLFF
TRBJ1-5	14	-	TRBV6-2/TRBV6-3	-	TGTGCCAGCAGTTTTGCGCCGGGCAATCAGCCCCAGCATTTT	CASSFAPGNQPQHF
TRBJ2-1	16	TRBD1	TRBV9	-	TGTGCCAGCAGCGTAGAAGGGACAGGGGCATACGATGAGCAGTTCTTC	CASSVEGTGAYDEQFF
TRBJ2-3	16	TRBD1	TRBV6-1	-	TGTGCCAGCAGTGAATCGGTAGGGGGCAAGGGCGATACGCAGTATTTT	CASSESVGGKGDTQYF
TRBJ2-7	13	-	TRBV5-1	once	TGCGCCAGCAGCTTCTCAAATAGCTACGGGCAGTACTTC	CASSFSNSYGQYF
TRBJ2-3	16	-	TRBV3-1/TRBV3-2	-	TGTGCCAGCAGCCAAGGGGGTGGACTATTTACAGATACGCAGTATTTT	CASSQGGGLFTDTQYF
TRBJ2-3	14	TRBD1	TRBV19	-	TGTGCCAGCCGGGACAGGGGCAAGGCAGATACGCAGTATTTT	CASRDRGKADTQYF
TRBJ2-1	18	TRBD2	TRBV3-1/TRBV3-2	once	TGTGCCAGCAGCCTGCGGACTAGCGGGGGGGGTCTCTACAATGAGCAGTTCTTC	CASSLRTSGGGLYNEQFF
TRBJ2-7	14	TRBD1	TRBV4-1	few	TGCGCCAGCAGCCATCCAGGGGGCGCGGGGGAGCAGTACTTC	CASSHPGGAGEQYF
TRBJ1-2	14	-	TRBV5-1	-	TGCGCCAGCAGCTTGGCCCTGGCTTCCTATGGCTACACCTTC	CASSLALASYGYTF
TRBJ2-1	14	TRBD2	TRBV7-2	-	TGTGCCAGCAGGGAGACAGCGGGAGGGCCCTTTCAGTTCTTC	CASRETAGGPFQFF
TRBJ1-1	16	TRBD1	TRBV28	-	TGTGCCAGCAGTCCCACGGTGGACAGGGCGGGCACTGAAGCTTTCTTT	CASSPTVDRAGTEAFF
TRBJ1-1	13	TRBD1	TRBV18	-	TGTGCCAGCTCAACGGACAGGTTCACTGAAGCTTTCTTT	CASSTDRFTEAFF
TRBJ1-1	17	-	TRBV7-8	-	TGTGCCAGCAGCTACACGGCCGTGCGGGGGCGGGTCACTGAAGCTTTCTTT	CASSYTAVRGRVTEAFF
TRBJ1-5	15	-	TRBV7-9	-	TGTGCCAGCAGCCGCGAGGGGGTTAGCAATCAGCCCCAGCATTTT	CASSREGVSNQPQHF
TRBJ1-3	13	-	TRBV30	-	TGTGCCTGGAGTTATGCCAGTGGAAACACCATATATTTT	CAWSYASGNTIYF
TRBJ1-3	15	TRBD1	TRBV30	-	TGTGCCTGGAGTGTGGGGACAGCCTCTGGAAACACCATATATTTT	CAWSVGTASGNTIYF
TRBJ1-2	15	-	TRBV6-6	-	TGTGCCAGCAGTTCCTTACGACAGAGAAACTATGGCTACACCTTC	CASSSLRQRNYGYTF
TRBJ2-5	15	TRBD2	TRBV24-1	-	TGTGCCACCAGTGATTTGGGGGGGGGAGTCGAGACCCAGTACTTC	CATSDLGGGVETQYF